This is a list of T cell receptor beta chains from one sample in a study of blood T cell repertoires in COVID-19. Generated by immunoSEQ multiplex PCR, the TCRdb table keeps only in-frame clones and is missing some. The top ten hold 20% to 25% of the sample, which has about 50,000 clones, more than 70% seen once. Sequenced input: peripheral blood. The source is a human donor in a cohort sampled during active COVID-19. Both conserved end residues are part of each CDR3. The D gene is left open where the match is weak. Clone size is given for some rows only: seen once, a few or many times, or a class if the clone is expanded.

D | J | V | size | CDR3 | DNA
- | TRBJ2-7 | TRBV4-2 | - | CASSQETRSYEQYF | TGTGCCAGCAGCCAAGAAACTCGCTCCTACGAGCAGTACTTC
TRBD2 | TRBJ2-7 | TRBV6-5 | - | CASSYAISGGEQYF | TGTGCCAGCAGTTATGCAATTAGCGGGGGAGAGCAGTACTTC
- | TRBJ1-2 | TRBV6-1 | - | CASSDAASYGYTF | TGTGCCAGCAGTGATGCGGCCAGCTATGGCTACACCTTC
TRBD1 | TRBJ1-1 | TRBV29-1 | - | CSVELTGGTNTEAFF | TGCAGCGTTGAACTGACAGGGGGGACGAACACTGAAGCTTTCTTT
TRBD2 | TRBJ2-3 | TRBV7-9 | - | CASSSGLAGFQYF | TGTGCCAGCAGCTCGGGACTAGCGGGGTTCCAGTATTTT
TRBD1 | TRBJ1-2 | TRBV7-3 | - | CASSSPSTGDYGYTF | TGTGCCAGCAGCTCACCTTCGACAGGGGACTATGGCTACACCTTC
TRBD1 | TRBJ2-1 | TRBV4-1 | - | CASSQDLRGLYNEQFF | TGCGCCAGCAGCCAAGATCTTAGGGGGCTTTACAATGAGCAGTTCTTC
TRBD1 | TRBJ1-5 | TRBV19 | few | CASSGYDRGPFSNQPQHF | TGTGCCAGTAGTGGTTACGACAGGGGGCCTTTTAGCAATCAGCCCCAGCATTTT
TRBD1 | TRBJ1-2 | TRBV4-1 | - | CASSQARQGAAGGYTF | TGCGCCAGCAGCCAAGCTCGACAGGGGGCGGCCGGAGGCTACACCTTC
- | TRBJ2-5 | TRBV27 | - | CASSFAFGETQYF | TGTGCCAGCAGTTTCGCTTTCGGGGAGACCCAGTACTTC
TRBD2 | TRBJ2-7 | TRBV7-2 | - | CASSLVAGDHYEQYF | TGTGCCAGCAGCTTAGTAGCGGGGGACCACTACGAGCAGTACTTC
- | TRBJ1-2 | TRBV2 | - | CASSEGRTGANYGYTF | TGTGCCAGCAGTGAGGGGCGGACGGGAGCTAACTATGGCTACACCTTC
- | TRBJ2-3 | TRBV20-1 | - | CSASMGGVSDTQYF | TGCAGTGCTAGTATGGGCGGGGTGTCAGATACGCAGTATTTT
TRBD2 | TRBJ2-3 | TRBV4-1 | - | CASSQVALAGGTPTDTQYF | TGCGCCAGCAGCCAAGTGGCGTTAGCGGGGGGGACTCCCACAGATACGCAGTATTTT
- | TRBJ2-7 | TRBV6-1 | - | CASSEASVSYEQYF | TGTGCCAGCAGTGAAGCCTCCGTCTCCTACGAGCAGTACTTC
TRBD2 | TRBJ2-7 | TRBV4-2 | - | CASSQTIAGYYEQYF | TGTGCCAGCAGCCAGACCATAGCGGGGTACTACGAGCAGTACTTC
- | TRBJ2-7 | TRBV10-1 | - | CASSGGASAHYEQYF | TGCGCCAGCAGTGGTGGGGCCTCGGCCCACTACGAGCAGTACTTC
- | TRBJ1-2 | TRBV10-3 | once | CAISQGNYGYTF | TGTGCCATCAGTCAGGGCAACTATGGCTACACCTTC
TRBD1 | TRBJ2-2 | TRBV2 | - | CASSSQGRNTGELFF | TGTGCCAGCAGTTCACAGGGGCGAAACACCGGGGAGCTGTTTTTT
TRBD2 | TRBJ2-4 | TRBV19 | few | CASSLLTSGAWKNIQYF | TGTGCCAGTAGCCTCCTGACTAGCGGGGCTTGGAAAAACATTCAGTACTTC
- | TRBJ2-5 | TRBV19 | - | CASSINSQETQYF | TGTGCCAGTAGTATTAACAGCCAAGAGACCCAGTACTTC
TRBD1 | TRBJ1-2 | TRBV11-3 | - | CASSLGTGTGEKGNYGYTF | TGTGCCAGCAGCTTAGGGACCGGGACAGGGGAAAAAGGGAACTATGGCTACACCTTC
TRBD1 | TRBJ1-1 | TRBV5-1 | - | CASSLHGTGGENTEAFF | TGCGCCAGCAGCTTGCATGGGACAGGGGGCGAGAACACTGAAGCTTTCTTT
TRBD1 | TRBJ2-7 | TRBV12-3/TRBV12-4 | - | CASWTGGSEQYF | TGTGCCAGCTGGACAGGGGGCTCCGAGCAGTACTTC
- | TRBJ1-4 | TRBV4-3 | - | CASSRRQDPPFFATNEKLFF | TGCGCCAGCAGCCGAAGACAGGACCCCCCCTTTTTTGCAACTAATGAAAAACTGTTTTTT
TRBD1 | TRBJ2-5 | TRBV27 | - | CASSEQGETQYF | TGTGCCAGCAGTGAACAGGGGGAGACCCAGTACTTC
TRBD2 | TRBJ2-3 | TRBV11-3 | - | CASSLGLAPPDTQYF | TGTGCCAGCAGCTTAGGACTAGCGCCCCCAGATACGCAGTATTTT
- | TRBJ1-5 | TRBV6-1 | few | CASSEGRVGNQPQHF | TGTGCCAGCAGTGAAGGCAGGGTGGGCAATCAGCCCCAGCATTTT
- | TRBJ2-1 | TRBV7-9 | - | CASSSRNEQFF | TGTGCCAGCAGCTCTAGGAATGAGCAGTTCTTC
- | TRBJ2-2 | TRBV7-2 | - | CASSLVGGASNTGELFF | TGTGCCAGCAGCTTAGTTGGCGGGGCGTCGAACACCGGGGAGCTGTTTTTT
- | TRBJ1-6 | TRBV27 | - | CASSFQGIGSPLHF | TGTGCCAGCAGTTTTCAGGGAATCGGTTCACCCCTCCACTTT
TRBD1 | TRBJ1-5 | TRBV18 | - | CASSPPSAGQSYQPQHF | TGTGCCAGCTCACCACCTTCTGCGGGACAGTCTTATCAGCCCCAGCATTTT
TRBD1 | TRBJ1-2 | TRBV7-2 | - | CASSLTTGAIPF | TGTGCCAGCAGCTTAACGACAGGGGCAATCCCTTTC
- | TRBJ2-3 | TRBV9 | - | CASSVAVSGVTDTQYF | TGTGCCAGCAGCGTAGCTGTTAGCGGTGTCACAGATACGCAGTATTTT
- | TRBJ1-2 | TRBV30 | - | CAWSVLEGYGYTF | TGTGCCTGGAGTGTACTGGAGGGGTATGGCTACACCTTC
TRBD2 | TRBJ2-1 | TRBV5-1 | - | CASSLLTSGDVDEQFF | TGCGCCAGCAGCTTATTGACTAGCGGGGACGTCGATGAGCAGTTCTTC
TRBD2 | TRBJ2-2 | TRBV15 | - | CATSRDAGATGELFF | TGTGCCACCAGCAGAGATGCGGGAGCAACCGGGGAGCTGTTTTTT
TRBD1 | TRBJ1-1 | TRBV7-9 | - | CASSSEGAITEAFF | TGTGCCAGCAGCTCAGAGGGGGCGATCACTGAAGCTTTCTTT
TRBD2 | TRBJ2-5 | TRBV7-3 | - | CASSLRSGGKETQYF | TGTGCCAGCAGCTTACGTAGCGGGGGCAAAGAGACCCAGTACTTC
TRBD1 | TRBJ2-1 | TRBV4-1 | - | CASSQDRFLQGATVKQFF | TGCGCCAGCAGCCAAGATAGATTCTTACAGGGGGCGACAGTGAAGCAGTTCTTC